This T cell receptor (beta chain) stems from a study of cytomegalovirus exposure and HLA in healthy donors. PCR primers comprised 60 Vbeta and 13 Jbeta primers. The data were produced by immunoSEQ multiplex PCR, yet TCRdb's version contains in-frame clones alone and is incomplete. The repertoire consists of 80,000 to 100,000 clones, with under 80% occurring once and the leading ten covering roughly 6.6%. Regarding the study as a whole: The authors judged a highly shared variant cluster likely a sequencing artifact.

As regards this clone: Its antigen is currently unknown.

CDR1 and CDR2 (germline): MNHEY, SVGAGI. This CDR3 is 13 amino acids long. The V end was cut by 7 bases, the J end by 4 bases, with 13 bases between. The sequence derives from a man aged 50 to 60 in good health and CMV-seropositive. The sample taken for sequencing was PBMCs. The chain combines TRBV6-5 with TRBJ1-1, with D unclear. For the CDR3, the DNA is TGTGCCAGCACCTCGGGAGAGAGCACTGAAGCTTTCTTT. Translation: CASTSGESTEAFF.